This T cell receptor beta chain was found in a study of T cells in Graves' hyperthyroidism and ophthalmopathy. The diagnoses drew upon clinical symptoms, serum thyroxine and TRAb, thyroid ultrasound and orbital computed tomography. Amplification yielded TCR beta CDR3 regions, with RNA transcripts as the source. The primer set for the first-round RT-PCR of the TCR CDR3 was HTBI. One entry per CDR3 protein, called by TCRdb with MiXCR from the multiplex PCR reads. The sample gives roughly 500,000 distinct CDR3 sequences, around 50% of which show up once; around 47% is in the top ten. Findings and caveats of the study: Clonotypes that were expanded in thyroid above 0.001 mostly appeared in blood too. A median around 5.9 months before onset, the model predicted ophthalmopathy.

This clonotype was found a few times. Antigen: not known. The conserved closing phenylalanine or tryptophan is absent in this CDR3, likely reflecting a read error. The CDR3 totals 14 residues. The V and J ends lost 7 bases and 6 bases, in that order; junction bases with no gene match: 11. Germline V gives CDR1 SQVTM, CDR2 ANQGSEA. The gene calls are TRBV29-1 and TRBJ1-2, with 10 nucleotides matching TRBD1. Input material: peripheral blood or thyroid tissue (not recorded which). The clonotype comes from an adult woman with Graves' disease, either hyperthyroidism or ophthalmopathy (not recorded which). The chain's CDR3 is CSAVGQGGRDGYTL. As DNA, the CDR3 is TGCAGCGCTGTTGGACAGGGGGGACGGGATGGCTACACCCTC.